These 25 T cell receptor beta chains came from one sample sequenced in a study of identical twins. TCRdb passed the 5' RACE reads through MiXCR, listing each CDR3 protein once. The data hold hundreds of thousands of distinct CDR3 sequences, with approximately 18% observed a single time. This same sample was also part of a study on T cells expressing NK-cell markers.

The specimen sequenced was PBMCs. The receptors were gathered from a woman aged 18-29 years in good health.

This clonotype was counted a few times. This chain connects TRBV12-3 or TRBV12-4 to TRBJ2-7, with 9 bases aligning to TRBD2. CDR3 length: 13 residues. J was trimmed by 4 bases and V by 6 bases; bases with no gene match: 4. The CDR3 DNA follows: TGTGCCAGCAGACCAGCGGGAGGATACGAGCAGTACTTC. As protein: CASRPAGGYEQYF.

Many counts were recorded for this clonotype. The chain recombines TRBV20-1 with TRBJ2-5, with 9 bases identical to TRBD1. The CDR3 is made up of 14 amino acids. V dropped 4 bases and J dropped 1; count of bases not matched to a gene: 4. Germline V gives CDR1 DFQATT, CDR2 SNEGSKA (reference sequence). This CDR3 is CSATKQGAQETQYF. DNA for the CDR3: TGCAGTGCTACAAAACAGGGGGCCCAAGAGACCCAGTACTTC.

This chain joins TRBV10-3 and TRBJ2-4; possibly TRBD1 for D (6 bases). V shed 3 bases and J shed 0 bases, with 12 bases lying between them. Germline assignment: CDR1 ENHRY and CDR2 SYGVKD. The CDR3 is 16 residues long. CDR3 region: CAISEGTSLAKNIQYF. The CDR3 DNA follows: TGTGCCATCAGTGAAGGGACATCGCTAGCCAAAAACATTCAGTACTTC.

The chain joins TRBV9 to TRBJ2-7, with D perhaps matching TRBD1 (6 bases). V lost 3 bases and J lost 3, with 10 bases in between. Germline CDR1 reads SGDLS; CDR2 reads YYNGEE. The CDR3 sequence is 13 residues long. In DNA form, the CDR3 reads TGTGCCAGCAGCGGAGAGGGGGACTACGAGCAGTACTTC. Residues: CASSGEGDYEQYF.

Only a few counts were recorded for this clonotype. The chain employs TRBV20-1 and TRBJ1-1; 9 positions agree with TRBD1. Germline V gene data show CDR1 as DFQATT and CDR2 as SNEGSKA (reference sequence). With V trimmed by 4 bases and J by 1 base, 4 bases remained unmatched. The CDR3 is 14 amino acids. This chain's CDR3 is CSATSTGGNTEAFF. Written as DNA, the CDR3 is TGCAGTGCTACATCGACAGGGGGGAACACTGAAGCTTTCTTT.

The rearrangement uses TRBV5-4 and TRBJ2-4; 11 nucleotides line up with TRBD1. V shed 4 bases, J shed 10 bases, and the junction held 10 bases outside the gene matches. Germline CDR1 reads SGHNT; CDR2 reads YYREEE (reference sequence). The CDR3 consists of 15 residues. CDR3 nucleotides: TGTGCCAGCAGCCATACAGCCGGGACAGGGGGAATTCAGTACTTC. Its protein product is CASSHTAGTGGIQYF.

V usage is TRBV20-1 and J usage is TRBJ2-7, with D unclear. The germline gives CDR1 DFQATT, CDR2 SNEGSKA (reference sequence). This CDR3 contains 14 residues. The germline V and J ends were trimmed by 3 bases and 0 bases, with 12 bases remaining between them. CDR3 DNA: TGCAGTGCTAGGCAGGCCCTTACCTCCTACGAGCAGTACTTC. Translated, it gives CSARQALTSYEQYF.

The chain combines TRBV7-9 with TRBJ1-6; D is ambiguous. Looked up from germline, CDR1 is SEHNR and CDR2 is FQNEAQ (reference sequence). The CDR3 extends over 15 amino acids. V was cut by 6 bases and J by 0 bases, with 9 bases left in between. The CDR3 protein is CASRGNSSYNSPLHF. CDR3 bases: TGTGCCAGCAGGGGTAATAGCTCCTATAATTCACCCCTCCACTTT.

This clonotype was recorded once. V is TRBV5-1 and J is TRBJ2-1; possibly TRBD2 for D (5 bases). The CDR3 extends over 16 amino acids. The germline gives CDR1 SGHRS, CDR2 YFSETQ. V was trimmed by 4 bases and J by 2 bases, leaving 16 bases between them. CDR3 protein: CASSPGILPPYNEQFF. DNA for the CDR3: TGCGCCAGCAGCCCGGGGATTCTTCCCCCCTACAATGAGCAGTTCTTC. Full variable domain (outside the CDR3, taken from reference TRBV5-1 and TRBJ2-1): KAGVTQTPRYLIKTRGQQVTLSCSPISGHRSVSWYQQTPGQGLQFLFEYFSETQRNKGNFPGRFSGRQFSNSRSEMNVSTLELGDSALYLCASSPGILPPYNEQFFGPGTRLTVL.

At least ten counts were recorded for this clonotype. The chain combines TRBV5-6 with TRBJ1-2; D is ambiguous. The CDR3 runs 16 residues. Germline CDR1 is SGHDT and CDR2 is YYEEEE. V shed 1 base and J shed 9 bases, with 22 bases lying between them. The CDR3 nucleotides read TGTGCCAGCAGCTTGATTCGGAGTGCCATACATCGGAGCTACACCTTC. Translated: CASSLIRSAIHRSYTF.

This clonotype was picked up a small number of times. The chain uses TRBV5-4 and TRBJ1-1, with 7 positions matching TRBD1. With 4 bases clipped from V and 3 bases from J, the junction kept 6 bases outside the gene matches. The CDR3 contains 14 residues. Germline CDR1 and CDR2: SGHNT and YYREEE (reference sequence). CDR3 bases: TGTGCCAGCAGCCCAGGGGGGTTGGACACTGAAGCTTTCTTT. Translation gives CASSPGGLDTEAFF.

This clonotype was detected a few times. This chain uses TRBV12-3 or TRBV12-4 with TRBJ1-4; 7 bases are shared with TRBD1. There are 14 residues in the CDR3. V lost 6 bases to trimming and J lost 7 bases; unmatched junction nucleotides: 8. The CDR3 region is CASRMTGNAEKLFF. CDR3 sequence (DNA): TGTGCCAGCAGGATGACAGGGAACGCTGAAAAACTGTTTTTT.

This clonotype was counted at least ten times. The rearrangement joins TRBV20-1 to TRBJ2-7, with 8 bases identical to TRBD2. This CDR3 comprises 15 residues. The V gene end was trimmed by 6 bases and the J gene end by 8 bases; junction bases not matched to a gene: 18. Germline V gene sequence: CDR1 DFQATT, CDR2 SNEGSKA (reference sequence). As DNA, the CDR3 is TGCAGTGCCAAGGGGGAGCGGGGGAACTCTCTCCAGCAGTACTTC. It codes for CSAKGERGNSLQQYF.

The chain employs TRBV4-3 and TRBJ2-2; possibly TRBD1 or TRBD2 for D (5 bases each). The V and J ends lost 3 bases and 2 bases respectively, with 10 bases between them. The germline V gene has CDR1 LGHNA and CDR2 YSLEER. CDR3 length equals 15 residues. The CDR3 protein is CASSHGTHNTGELFF. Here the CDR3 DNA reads TGCGCCAGCAGCCACGGGACCCATAACACCGGGGAGCTGTTTTTT.

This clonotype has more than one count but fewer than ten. The chain's CDR3 is CASSLDQNIQYF. The CDR3 DNA reads as TGTGCCAGCAGCTTAGACCAAAACATTCAGTACTTC. The chain carries TRBV7-9 and TRBJ2-4; D ambiguous. The CDR3 totals 12 residues. Trimming pared 1 base from V and 5 bases from J, leaving 3 bases between. Germline CDR1 reads SEHNR; CDR2 reads FQNEAQ (reference sequence).

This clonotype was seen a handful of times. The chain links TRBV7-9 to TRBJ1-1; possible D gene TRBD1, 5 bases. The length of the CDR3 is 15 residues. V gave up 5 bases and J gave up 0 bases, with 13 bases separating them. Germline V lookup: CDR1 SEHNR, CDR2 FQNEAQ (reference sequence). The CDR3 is CASSPRQPMNTEAFF. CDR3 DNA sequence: TGTGCCAGCAGCCCCCGACAGCCCATGAACACTGAAGCTTTCTTT.

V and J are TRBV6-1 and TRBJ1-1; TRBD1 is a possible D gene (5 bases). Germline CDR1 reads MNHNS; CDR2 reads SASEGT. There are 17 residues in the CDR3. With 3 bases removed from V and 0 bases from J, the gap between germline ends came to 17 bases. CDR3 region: CASSDDIDRLMNTEAFF. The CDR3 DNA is TGTGCCAGCAGTGACGATATTGACAGACTAATGAACACTGAAGCTTTCTTT.

Written as DNA, the CDR3 is TGCAGTGCTACCGCTAGCGGGGGAAGCACAGATACGCAGTATTTT. Amino acids: CSATASGGSTDTQYF. The chain is built from TRBV20-1 and TRBJ2-3; the match to TRBD2 covers 10 bases. V lost 4 bases and J lost 0; bases outside the gene matches: 4. This CDR3 spans 15 amino acids. Germline V gene sequence: CDR1 DFQATT, CDR2 SNEGSKA (reference sequence).

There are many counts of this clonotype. CDR3 amino acids: CASSLGGLGNEQFF. Written as DNA, the CDR3 is TGCGCCAGCAGCTTGGGGGGACTTGGGAATGAGCAGTTCTTC. The chain combines TRBV5-1 with TRBJ2-1, with D perhaps TRBD2 (6 bases). Looked up from germline, CDR1 is SGHRS and CDR2 is YFSETQ. V lost 0 bases, J lost 7 bases, and 11 bases lay in between. The CDR3 runs to 14 residues.

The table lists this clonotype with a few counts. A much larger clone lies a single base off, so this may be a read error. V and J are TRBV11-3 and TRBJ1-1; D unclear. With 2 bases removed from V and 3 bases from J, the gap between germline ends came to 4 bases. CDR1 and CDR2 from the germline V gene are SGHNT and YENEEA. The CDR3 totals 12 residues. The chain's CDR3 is CASSLQYTEAFF. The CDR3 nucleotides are TGTGCCAGCAGCTTACAGTACACTGAAGCTTTCTTT.

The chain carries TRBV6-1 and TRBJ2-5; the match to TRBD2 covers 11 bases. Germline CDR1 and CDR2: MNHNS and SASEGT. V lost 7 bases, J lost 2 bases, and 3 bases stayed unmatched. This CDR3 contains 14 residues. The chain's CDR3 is CASTGTSGQETQYF. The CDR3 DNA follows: TGTGCCAGCACCGGGACTAGCGGACAAGAGACCCAGTACTTC.

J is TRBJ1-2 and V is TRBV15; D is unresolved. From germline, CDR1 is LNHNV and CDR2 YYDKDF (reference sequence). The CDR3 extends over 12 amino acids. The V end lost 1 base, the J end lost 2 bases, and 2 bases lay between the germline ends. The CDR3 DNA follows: TGTGCCACCAGCAGAGGCAACTATGGCTACACCTTC. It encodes CATSRGNYGYTF.

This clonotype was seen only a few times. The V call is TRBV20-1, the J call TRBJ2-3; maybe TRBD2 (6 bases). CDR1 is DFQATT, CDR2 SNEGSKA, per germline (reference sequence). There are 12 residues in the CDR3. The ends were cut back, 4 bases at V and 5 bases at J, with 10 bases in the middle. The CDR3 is CSANPAGDTQYF. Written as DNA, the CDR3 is TGCAGTGCTAACCCAGCGGGAGATACGCAGTATTTT.

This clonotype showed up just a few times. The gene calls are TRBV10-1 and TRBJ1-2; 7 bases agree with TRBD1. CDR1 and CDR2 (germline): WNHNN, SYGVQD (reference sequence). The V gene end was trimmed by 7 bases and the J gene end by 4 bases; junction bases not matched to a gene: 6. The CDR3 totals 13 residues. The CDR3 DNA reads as TGCGCCAGCAATAACAGGGGCTCCTATGGCTACACCTTC. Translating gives CASNNRGSYGYTF.

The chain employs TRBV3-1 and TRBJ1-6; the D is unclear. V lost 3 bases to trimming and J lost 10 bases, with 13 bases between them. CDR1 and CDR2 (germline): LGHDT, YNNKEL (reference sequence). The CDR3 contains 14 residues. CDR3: CASSQEGSPSPLHF. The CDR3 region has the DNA TGTGCCAGCAGCCAGGAGGGCTCTCCATCACCCCTCCACTTT.